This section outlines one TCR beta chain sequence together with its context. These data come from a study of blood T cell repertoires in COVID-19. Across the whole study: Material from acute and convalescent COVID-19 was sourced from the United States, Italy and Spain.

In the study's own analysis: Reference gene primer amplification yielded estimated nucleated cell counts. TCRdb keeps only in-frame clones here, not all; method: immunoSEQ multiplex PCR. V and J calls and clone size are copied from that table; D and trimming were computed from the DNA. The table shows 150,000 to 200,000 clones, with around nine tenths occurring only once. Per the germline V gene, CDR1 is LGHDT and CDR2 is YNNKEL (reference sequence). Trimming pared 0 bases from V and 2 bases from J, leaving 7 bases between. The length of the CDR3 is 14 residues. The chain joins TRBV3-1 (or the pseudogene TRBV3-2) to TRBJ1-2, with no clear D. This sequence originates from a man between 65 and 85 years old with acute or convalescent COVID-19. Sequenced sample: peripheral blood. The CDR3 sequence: CASSQDGENYGYTF. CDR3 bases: TGTGCCAGCAGCCAAGATGGGGAGAACTATGGCTACACCTTC.